This TCR beta chain emerged from a study of blood T cell repertoires in COVID-19. For the study at large: Acute and convalescent COVID-19 specimens originated in the United States, Italy and Spain. T cells, B-cell-depleted T cells, or PBMCs supplied cDNA or gDNA.

This table comes from immunoSEQ multiplex PCR, and its TCRdb copy is limited to in-frame clones, with some not included. The profile shows around 200,000 clones, around 89% of them singletons. Cohort 3 recovery required two negative PCRs, clearance, or symptom resolution. Only one count was recorded for this clone. Germline CDR1 reads SEHNR; CDR2 reads FQNEAQ (reference sequence). V was shortened by 1 base and J by 3 bases, with 10 bases between the two germline ends. This CDR3 contains 15 residues. This clonotype was obtained from a woman aged 25-40 years who had recovered from COVID-19. Sequencing was done on a sample of PBMCs or T cells enriched from blood (not recorded which). The chain combines TRBV7-9 with TRBJ2-1; perhaps TRBD1 as D (5 bases). The CDR3 sequence: CASSLEIGDYNEQFF. DNA for the CDR3: TGTGCCAGCAGCTTAGAGATAGGGGACTACAATGAGCAGTTCTTC.